These 9 T cell receptor beta chains came from one sample sequenced in a study of glioma-infiltrating T cells. Amplification of TCR alpha and beta CDR3 regions from RNA used iRepertoire nested multiplex PCR. Each CDR3 protein is one row after TCRdb ran MiXCR on the multiplex PCR reads. The sample has more than 95,000 distinct CDR3 sequences, approximately 25% seen once; the top ten hold around 15%. Input material: glioma tissue, nonneoplastic brain tissue, or PBMCs (not recorded which). The origin of the receptors is a human donor with low-grade glioma or glioblastoma, undergoing nonglioma brain surgery, or in good health (not recorded which).

This clonotype was seen once. Since a much larger clone is just one base distant, this may be a read error. The chain couples TRBV27 to TRBJ2-7, with D tentatively TRBD1 (6 bases). Germline V gene data show CDR1 as MNHEY and CDR2 as SMNVEV (reference sequence). Between the trimmed V and J ends, which lost 5 bases and 2 bases, there was a span of 16 bases. The CDR3 covers 15 residues. The CDR3 is CASSPRAGVTYEQYF. The CDR3 coding sequence is TGTGCCAGCAGTCCCCGGGCAGGGGTAACCTACGAGCAGTACTTC.

This clonotype was detected ten times or more. V is TRBV28 and J is TRBJ2-7; 9 bases map to TRBD1. This CDR3 has 15 residues. The germline CDR1 and CDR2 sequences are MDHEN and SYDVKM. Trimming cost V 7 bases and J 4 bases; bases outside gene matches: 11. CDR3 sequence reads: CASTLIQGAVYEQYF. DNA of the CDR3: TGTGCCAGCACCCTAATACAGGGGGCTGTTTACGAGCAGTACTTC. Complete variable domain (other parts from reference TRBV28 and TRBJ2-7): DVKVTQSSRYLVKRTGEKVFLECVQDMDHENMFWYRQDPGLGLRLIYFSYDVKMKEKGDIPEGYSVSREKKERFSLILESASTNQTSMYLCASTLIQGAVYEQYFGPGTRLTVT.

This clonotype was seen a few times. V gene TRBV7-3 combines with J gene TRBJ2-1, with TRBD2 identical over 11 bases. V gave up 5 bases and J gave up 9 bases; unmatched junction bases: 6. In germline, CDR1 is SGHTA, CDR2 FQGTGA. The CDR3 has 14 amino acids. The CDR3 DNA sequence: TGTGCCAGCAGCACATCTCTAGCGGGGGGTGAGCAGTTCTTC. Translating it yields CASSTSLAGGEQFF.

This clonotype has at least ten counts. The genes are TRBV19 and TRBJ1-1, with D maybe TRBD1 (5 bases). Germline V gene lookup returns CDR1 LNHDA and CDR2 SQIVND (reference sequence). The CDR3 is 14 amino acids. The V gene lost 6 bases and the J gene lost 4 bases, with 15 bases spanning the gap. In nucleotides, the CDR3 is TGTGCCAGTAGAAGGCTGGGGGAGGGCACTGAAGCTTTCTTT. Amino acids: CASRRLGEGTEAFF.

Ten or more counts support this clonotype. The rearrangement links TRBV19 to TRBJ2-1, with TRBD1 identical over 8 bases. Trimming cost V 2 bases and J 10 bases; bases outside gene matches: 10. CDR1 is LNHDA, CDR2 SQIVND, per germline (reference sequence). CDR3 length: 15 residues. The CDR3 loop is CASSIRTGQPSEQFF. CDR3 nucleotides: TGTGCCAGTAGTATACGGACAGGGCAGCCCTCCGAGCAGTTCTTC.

Regarding this clonotype: A much larger clone sits a single nucleotide away, making a read error possible. The chain links TRBV27 to TRBJ1-4; TRBD1 might be the D (5 bases). The germline gives CDR1 MNHEY, CDR2 SMNVEV (reference sequence). V lost 6 bases and J 1 base, leaving 12 bases between the germline ends. The CDR3 sequence is 15 residues long. The CDR3 protein is CASRLAGGTNEKLFF. The CDR3 nucleotides read TGTGCCAGCAGACTTGCCGGGGGAACTAATGAAAAACTGTTTTTT.

V and J are TRBV24-1 and TRBJ2-1; D uncertain. V dropped 9 bases and J dropped 5 bases, with 10 bases sitting between them. CDR1 KGHDR and CDR2 SFDVKD come from the germline V gene. The CDR3 totals 12 residues. The CDR3: CATHVRNNEQFF. The DNA of the CDR3 is TGTGCCACCCATGTACGTAACAATGAGCAGTTCTTC.

This clonotype has at least ten counts. The chain recombines TRBV25-1 with TRBJ2-7, with D perhaps matching TRBD1 (5 bases). The ends were cut back, 2 bases at V and 0 bases at J, with 11 bases in the middle. In germline, CDR1 is MGHDK, CDR2 SYGVNS. The length of the CDR3 is 15 residues. The CDR3 is CASSERGSSSYEQYF. In DNA form, the CDR3 reads TGTGCCAGCAGTGAAAGGGGCAGCAGCTCCTACGAGCAGTACTTC.

This clonotype was seen repeatedly, ten times or more. The CDR3, as DNA: TGCAGTGCTCGGGAATACGCTGAGCAGTTCTTC. Protein: CSAREYAEQFF. The gene calls are TRBV20-1 and TRBJ2-1; possibly TRBD2 for D (5 bases). CDR1 and CDR2 from the germline V gene are DFQATT and SNEGSKA (reference sequence). The CDR3 loop spans 11 amino acids. V was shortened by 5 bases and J by 9 bases, with 11 bases between the two germline ends.